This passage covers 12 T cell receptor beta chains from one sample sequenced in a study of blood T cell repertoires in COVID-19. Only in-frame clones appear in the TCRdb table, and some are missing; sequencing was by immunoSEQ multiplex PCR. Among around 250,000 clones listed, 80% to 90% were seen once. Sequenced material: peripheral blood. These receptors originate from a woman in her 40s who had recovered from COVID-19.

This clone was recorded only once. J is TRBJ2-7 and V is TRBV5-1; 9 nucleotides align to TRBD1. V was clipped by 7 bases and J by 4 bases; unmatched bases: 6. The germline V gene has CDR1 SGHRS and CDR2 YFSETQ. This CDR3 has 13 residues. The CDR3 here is CASPLTGGYEQYF. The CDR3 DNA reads TGCGCCAGCCCTTTGACAGGGGGATACGAGCAGTACTTC. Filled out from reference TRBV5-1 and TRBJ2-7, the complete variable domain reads KAGVTQTPRYLIKTRGQQVTLSCSPISGHRSVSWYQQTPGQGLQFLFEYFSETQRNKGNFPGRFSGRQFSNSRSEMNVSTLELGDSALYLCASPLTGGYEQYFGPGTRLTVT.

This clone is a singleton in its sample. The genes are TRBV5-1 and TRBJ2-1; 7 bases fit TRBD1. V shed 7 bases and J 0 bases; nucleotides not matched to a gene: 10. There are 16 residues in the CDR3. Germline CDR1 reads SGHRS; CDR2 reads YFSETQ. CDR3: CASSGWGTDSYNEQFF. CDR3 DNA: TGCGCCAGCTCCGGATGGGGGACAGACTCCTACAATGAGCAGTTCTTC.

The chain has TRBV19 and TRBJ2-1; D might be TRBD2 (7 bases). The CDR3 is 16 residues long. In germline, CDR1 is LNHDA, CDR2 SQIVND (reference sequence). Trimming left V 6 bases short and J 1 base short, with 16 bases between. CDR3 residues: CASRTEGGASYNEQFF. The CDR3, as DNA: TGTGCCAGTAGGACAGAGGGGGGGGCTTCCTACAATGAGCAGTTCTTC.

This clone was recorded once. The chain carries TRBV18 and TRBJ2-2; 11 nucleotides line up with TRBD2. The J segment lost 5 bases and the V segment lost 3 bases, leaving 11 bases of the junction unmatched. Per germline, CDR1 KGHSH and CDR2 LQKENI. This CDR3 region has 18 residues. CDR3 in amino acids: CASSPELAGEGWTGELFF. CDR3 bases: TGTGCCAGCTCACCGGAACTAGCGGGAGAAGGGTGGACCGGGGAGCTGTTTTTT.

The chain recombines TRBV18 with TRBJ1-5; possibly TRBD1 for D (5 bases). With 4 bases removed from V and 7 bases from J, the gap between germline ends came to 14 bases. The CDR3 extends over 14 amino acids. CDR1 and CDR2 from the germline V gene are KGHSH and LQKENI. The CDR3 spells CASSLTDSRQPQHF. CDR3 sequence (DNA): TGTGCCAGCTCACTTACCGACAGTCGGCAGCCCCAGCATTTT.

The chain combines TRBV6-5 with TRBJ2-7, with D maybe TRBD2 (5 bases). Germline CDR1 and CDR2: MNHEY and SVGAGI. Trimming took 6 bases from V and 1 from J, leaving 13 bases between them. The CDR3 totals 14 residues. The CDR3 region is CASRSGIASYEQYF. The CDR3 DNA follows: TGTGCCAGCAGATCCGGGATCGCGTCCTACGAGCAGTACTTC.

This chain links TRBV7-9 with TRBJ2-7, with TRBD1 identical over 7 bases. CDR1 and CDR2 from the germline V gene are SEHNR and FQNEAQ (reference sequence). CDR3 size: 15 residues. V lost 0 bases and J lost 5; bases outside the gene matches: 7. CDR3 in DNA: TGTGCCAGCAGCTTAGCAGGGACAGCGGCGAACGAGCAGTACTTC. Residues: CASSLAGTAANEQYF. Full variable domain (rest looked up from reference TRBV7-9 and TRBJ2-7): DTGVSQNPRHKITKRGQNVTFRCDPISEHNRLYWYRQTLGQGPEFLTYFQNEAQLEKSRLLSDRFSAERPKGSFSTLEIQRTEQGDSAMYLCASSLAGTAANEQYFGPGTRLTVT.

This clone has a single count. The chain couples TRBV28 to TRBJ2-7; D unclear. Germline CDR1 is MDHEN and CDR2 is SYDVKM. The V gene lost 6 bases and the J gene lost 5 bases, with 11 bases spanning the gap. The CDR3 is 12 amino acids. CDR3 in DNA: TGTGCCAGCAGAAGTCCCAGTAACGAGCAGTACTTC. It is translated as CASRSPSNEQYF.

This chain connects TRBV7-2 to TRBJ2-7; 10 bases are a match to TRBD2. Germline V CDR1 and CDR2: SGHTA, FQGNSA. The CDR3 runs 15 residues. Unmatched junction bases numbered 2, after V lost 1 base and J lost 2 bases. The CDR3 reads CASSLEGLAAYEQYV. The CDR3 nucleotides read TGTGCCAGCAGCTTAGAAGGACTAGCGGCCTACGAGCAGTACGTC.

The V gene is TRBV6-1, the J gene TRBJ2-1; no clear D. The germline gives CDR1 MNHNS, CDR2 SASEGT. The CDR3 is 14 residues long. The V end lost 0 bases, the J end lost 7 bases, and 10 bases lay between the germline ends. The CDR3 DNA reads TGTGCCAGCAGTGAAGCAGGAGAGTTGAATGAGCAGTTCTTC. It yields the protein CASSEAGELNEQFF.

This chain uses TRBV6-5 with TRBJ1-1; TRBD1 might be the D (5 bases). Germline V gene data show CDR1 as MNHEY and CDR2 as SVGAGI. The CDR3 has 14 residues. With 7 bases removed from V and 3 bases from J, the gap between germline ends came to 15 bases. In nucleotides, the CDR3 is TGTGCCAGCACCCCAAAGACAGCCTACACTGAAGCTTTCTTT. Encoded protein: CASTPKTAYTEAFF.

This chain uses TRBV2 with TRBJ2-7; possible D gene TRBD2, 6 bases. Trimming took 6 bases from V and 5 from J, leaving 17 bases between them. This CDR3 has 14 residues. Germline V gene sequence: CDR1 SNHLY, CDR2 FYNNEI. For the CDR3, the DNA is TGTGCCAGCAGCGGGGAGGACTACGTCAACGAGCAGTACGTC. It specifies CASSGEDYVNEQYV.